These 5 T cell receptor beta chains were sequenced from one sample in a study of cytomegalovirus exposure and HLA in healthy donors. The PCR contained 60 Vbeta and 13 Jbeta primers. Profiled with immunoSEQ multiplex PCR; TCRdb holds only in-frame clones, not every one. The sample includes 170,000 or so clones, 70% to 80% of them seen just once. The sequenced sample consisted of PBMCs. Receptors were obtained from a woman aged 25 to 45 in good health and CMV-seropositive.

The genes are TRBV30 and TRBJ1-2; D call uncertain. V dropped 3 bases and J dropped 2 bases, with 7 bases sitting between them. This CDR3 comprises 12 residues. Germline values: CDR1 GTSNPN, CDR2 SVGIG (reference sequence). CDR3 amino acids: CAWSDFNYGYTF. The CDR3 nucleotides read TGTGCCTGGAGCGACTTCAACTATGGCTACACCTTC.

The chain carries TRBV10-2 and TRBJ2-1, with TRBD2 identical over 8 bases. CDR1 WSHSY and CDR2 SAAADI come from the germline V gene. The CDR3 sequence is 16 residues long. J gave up 7 bases and V 0 bases, and 8 bases lay outside the gene matches. The CDR3 sequence is CASSESGTSGSNEQFF. The CDR3 bases are TGCGCCAGCAGTGAGTCGGGTACGAGCGGGAGTAATGAGCAGTTCTTC.

Only one count was recorded for this clone. The chain combines TRBV11-3 with TRBJ1-1, with no clear D. The CDR3 length is 16 residues. The V gene's germline CDR1 is SGHNT and CDR2 YENEEA. Trimming left V 4 bases short and J 5 bases short, with 20 bases between. The CDR3 sequence is CASSSPSRRVGTEAFF. CDR3 in DNA: TGTGCCAGCAGCTCCCCGAGTAGGAGGGTCGGGACTGAAGCTTTCTTT.

V gene TRBV15 combines with J gene TRBJ1-1; D call uncertain. The CDR3 extends over 20 amino acids. Looked up from germline, CDR1 is LNHNV and CDR2 is YYDKDF (reference sequence). V was trimmed by 0 bases and J by 0 bases, leaving 23 bases between them. This CDR3 is CATSRDYPLQEAPMNTEAFF. The CDR3 DNA reads as TGTGCCACCAGCAGAGATTACCCCCTCCAAGAAGCACCTATGAACACTGAAGCTTTCTTT.

This chain connects TRBV4-2 to TRBJ2-5, with 9 bases matching TRBD1. After removal of 6 bases from V and 3 bases from J, the junction contained 8 bases not matched to a gene. The CDR3 contains 15 residues. Germline V gene sequence: CDR1 LGHNA, CDR2 YNFKEQ. This CDR3 is CASSISGDREETQYF. The CDR3 DNA follows: TGTGCCAGCAGTATCTCGGGGGACAGGGAAGAGACCCAGTACTTC.